These 24 T cell receptor beta chains were sequenced from one sample in a study of T cell repertoires in cytomegalovirus infection. One entry per CDR3 protein results from TCRdb running MiXCR on the reads. The profile shows around 270,000 distinct CDR3 sequences, approximately 8.3% of them singletons. Sequenced input: PBMCs. The receptors here all came from a human donor in good health (CMV status not recorded). Some clones in this sample may be carry-over from other donors' samples.

This clonotype was seen a handful of times. The CDR3 protein is CSARDMDRGLSPLHF. Written as DNA, the CDR3 is TGCAGTGCTAGAGATATGGACAGGGGGCTTTCACCCCTCCACTTT. The chain is built from TRBV20-1 and TRBJ1-6, with 11 bases identical to TRBD1. CDR3 length equals 15 residues. V gave up 0 bases and J gave up 9 bases; unmatched junction bases: 4. Germline V lookup: CDR1 DFQATT, CDR2 SNEGSKA (reference sequence).

This clonotype was recorded at least ten times. This sequence joins TRBV14 and TRBJ1-2; D gene ambiguous. There are 14 residues in the CDR3. Germline CDR1 and CDR2: SGHDN and FVKESK. V was cut by 0 bases and J by 4 bases, with 9 bases left in between. CDR3 in DNA: TGTGCCAGCAGCCAAGAAGCGACGGTCTATGGCTACACCTTC. Translated: CASSQEATVYGYTF.

This clonotype was seen at least ten times. The chain employs TRBV27 and TRBJ1-4; D may be TRBD1 (5 bases). The germline gives CDR1 MNHEY, CDR2 SMNVEV (reference sequence). Trimming removed 2 bases at V and 8 bases at J, with 12 bases between. The CDR3 runs to 14 residues. The CDR3 coding sequence is TGTGCCAGCAGTTTAAGGACATCGGGGGAAAAACTGTTTTTT. Protein sequence: CASSLRTSGEKLFF.

This chain joins TRBV5-4 and TRBJ2-3; TRBD2 aligns across 7 bases. Germline assignment: CDR1 SGHNT and CDR2 YYREEE (reference sequence). With V trimmed by 4 bases and J by 0 bases, 8 bases remained unmatched. The CDR3 runs 16 residues. CDR3 amino acids: CASSLPGTMSTDTQYF. CDR3 bases: TGTGCCAGCAGCCTACCCGGGACTATGAGCACAGATACGCAGTATTTT.

This clonotype has at least ten counts. V usage is TRBV29-1 and J usage is TRBJ2-7; 7 nucleotides match TRBD1. The V gene's germline CDR1 is SQVTM and CDR2 ANQGSEA. Losses at the gene ends were 7 bases for V and 1 base for J; bases not matched to a gene: 7. The CDR3 consists of 13 residues. The CDR3 bases are TGCAGCGCGAAGGGGGCCAGATCCTACGAGCAGTACTTC. Its protein product is CSAKGARSYEQYF.

This clonotype has more than one count but fewer than ten. The chain links TRBV23-1 to TRBJ1-1; TRBD1 aligns across 7 bases. TRBV23-1 belongs to the ORF category, with a function that is uncertain. The trim removed 2 bases at V and 4 bases at J, leaving 4 bases unmatched. The CDR3 has 14 amino acids. The CDR3 nucleotides read TGCGCCAGCAGTCAAAGACAGGGATTCACTGAAGCTTTCTTT. Protein sequence: CASSQRQGFTEAFF.

This clonotype was recorded many times. The J gene is TRBJ1-6, the V gene TRBV7-2; D is unresolved. Germline values: CDR1 SGHTA, CDR2 FQGNSA. Trimming stripped 1 base from V and 0 bases from J, with 10 bases between. The length of the CDR3 is 17 residues. CDR3 amino acids: CASSLDQWRSYNSPLHF. The DNA of the CDR3 is TGTGCCAGCAGCTTAGATCAGTGGCGCTCCTATAATTCACCCCTCCACTTT.

This clonotype showed up many times. The rearrangement joins TRBV7-2 to TRBJ1-6; TRBD1 is a possible D gene (6 bases). The CDR3 spans 14 residues. Germline V gene sequence: CDR1 SGHTA, CDR2 FQGNSA. Trimming stripped 5 bases from V and 5 bases from J, with 10 bases between. The CDR3 spells CASSQDSHNSPLHF. The CDR3 nucleotides read TGTGCCAGCAGCCAGGACAGCCATAATTCACCCCTCCACTTT. Combining the CDR3 with reference TRBV7-2 and TRBJ1-6 gives the whole variable domain GAGVSQSPSNKVTEKGKDVELRCDPISGHTALYWYRQSLGQGLEFLIYFQGNSAPDKSGLPSDRFSAERTGGSVSTLTIQRTQQEDSAVYLCASSQDSHNSPLHFGNGTRLTVT.

This clonotype has more than one count but fewer than ten. The chain links TRBV20-1 to TRBJ1-2, with a possible D match to TRBD1 (5 bases). The V and J ends lost 3 bases and 6 bases respectively, with 17 bases between them. CDR3 length equals 14 residues. The germline gives CDR1 DFQATT, CDR2 SNEGSKA (reference sequence). The CDR3 bases are TGCAGTGCTAGCGGCGGACACGTAGGAGATGGCTACACCTTC. Protein sequence: CSASGGHVGDGYTF.

This clonotype was seen at least ten times. V and J are TRBV20-1 and TRBJ2-7; 8 bases are a match to TRBD1. Unmatched junction bases numbered 6, after V lost 6 bases and J lost 2 bases. The CDR3 length is 13 residues. Germline V gene sequence: CDR1 DFQATT, CDR2 SNEGSKA (reference sequence). This CDR3 reads CSAPGTGPYEQYF. CDR3 DNA sequence: TGCAGTGCCCCGGGGACAGGCCCCTACGAGCAGTACTTC.

This clonotype was recorded at least ten times. The chain couples TRBV7-9 to TRBJ2-3; 13 bases are a match to TRBD2. Germline V gene lookup returns CDR1 SEHNR and CDR2 FQNEAQ (reference sequence). The CDR3 covers 16 residues. J lost 5 bases, V lost 5 bases, and 7 bases had no gene match. CDR3 loop: CASSLLAGGPGDTQYF. In nucleotides, the CDR3 is TGTGCCAGCAGCCTACTAGCGGGGGGGCCTGGAGATACGCAGTATTTT.

The rearrangement links TRBV30 to TRBJ2-5; D might be TRBD1 (6 bases). Germline V gene data show CDR1 as GTSNPN and CDR2 as SVGIG (reference sequence). The CDR3 has 14 residues. V lost 1 base and J lost 9, with 18 bases in between. Written as DNA, the CDR3 is TGTGCCTGGAGTGCTACCGGGACAACCGGGGCCCAGTACTTC. Encoded protein: CAWSATGTTGAQYF.

This clonotype was seen repeatedly, ten times or more. The chain employs TRBV18 and TRBJ2-1, with 10 positions matching TRBD2. Germline V lookup: CDR1 KGHSH, CDR2 LQKENI. The CDR3 spans 16 residues. V was pared by 3 bases and J by 4 bases, with 6 bases of the junction left unmatched. This CDR3 is CASSPAASGGYNEQFF. For the CDR3, the DNA is TGTGCCAGCTCACCCGCGGCTAGCGGGGGATACAATGAGCAGTTCTTC.

This clonotype was found many times. The CDR3 protein is CASSLGQGVNQPQHF. The CDR3 bases are TGTGCCAGCAGTTTGGGACAGGGGGTAAATCAGCCCCAGCATTTT. The rearrangement joins TRBV28 to TRBJ1-5; 11 nucleotides match TRBD1. The CDR3 runs 15 residues. Germline V lookup: CDR1 MDHEN, CDR2 SYDVKM. Unmatched junction bases numbered 2, after V lost 3 bases and J lost 4 bases.

In this sample, this clonotype turned up many times. The gene calls are TRBV19 and TRBJ2-3; maybe TRBD2 (7 bases). The CDR3 is 20 residues long. Germline assignment: CDR1 LNHDA and CDR2 SQIVND (reference sequence). The ends were cut back, 5 bases at V and 0 bases at J, with 27 bases in the middle. In nucleotides, the CDR3 is TGTGCCAGTAGTTCCTGGGGCGGGGGCCGCAGACGCGTTAGCACAGATACGCAGTATTTT. It encodes CASSSWGGGRRRVSTDTQYF.

The CDR3 region is CASSPLSHEQFF. The CDR3 DNA follows: TGTGCCAGCAGTCCCTTATCCCATGAGCAGTTCTTC. The chain links TRBV12-3 or TRBV12-4 to TRBJ2-1, with D unresolved. The CDR3 has 12 residues. V was shortened by 5 bases and J by 8 bases, with 10 bases between the two germline ends.

A few counts support this clonotype. The chain has TRBV27 and TRBJ1-6, with 9 bases that match TRBD1. This CDR3 has 16 residues. CDR1 and CDR2 (germline): MNHEY, SMNVEV (reference sequence). Trimming took 5 bases from V and 8 from J; bases not matched to a gene: 10. The CDR3 DNA follows: TGTGCCAGCAGTCCGGGACAGGGTCCTGTAGATTCACCCCTCCACTTT. This gives the protein CASSPGQGPVDSPLHF.

The V call is TRBV7-9, the J call TRBJ2-2; D uncertain. Germline V gene lookup returns CDR1 SEHNR and CDR2 FQNEAQ (reference sequence). Deletions cut 1 base from V and 3 bases from J, with 6 bases between. The CDR3 runs to 14 residues. Here the CDR3 reads CASSLDLHTGELFF. DNA of the CDR3: TGTGCCAGCAGCTTAGACTTACACACCGGGGAGCTGTTTTTT.

The sample holds a few counts of this clonotype. The chain uses TRBV20-1 and TRBJ1-3; 9 nucleotides align to TRBD1. The ends lost 0 bases at V and 5 bases at J; junction bases unmatched: 5. The CDR3 has 15 residues. Germline V gene sequence: CDR1 DFQATT, CDR2 SNEGSKA (reference sequence). The CDR3 nucleotides read TGCAGTGCTAGAGACGGGGACAGGGTCAGAAACACCATATATTTT. Translating gives CSARDGDRVRNTIYF.

The sample holds a few counts of this clonotype. The V and J genes are TRBV5-1 and TRBJ2-1, with TRBD2 matching over 10 bases. Germline CDR1 SGHRS, CDR2 YFSETQ. This CDR3 is built from 12 residues. V lost 4 bases and J lost 16; bases outside the gene matches: 8. CDR3 DNA: TGCGCCAGCAGCCCGCTAGCGGGAGTGCATTTCTTC. Encoded protein: CASSPLAGVHFF.

This clonotype has at least ten counts. V is TRBV28 and J is TRBJ1-1; 8 nucleotides line up with TRBD1. The CDR3 totals 14 residues. V lost 6 bases, J lost 5 bases, and 8 bases stayed unmatched. Germline CDR1 and CDR2: MDHEN and SYDVKM. The CDR3 nucleotides read TGTGCCAGCAGGGCAACAGGGGGAGAGACTGAAGCTTTCTTT. This translates into CASRATGGETEAFF.

The chain combines TRBV7-2 with TRBJ2-5, with unresolved D. CDR1 SGHTA and CDR2 FQGNSA come from the germline V gene. CDR3 size: 13 residues. V lost 5 bases and J lost 4, with 11 bases in between. The CDR3 sequence: CASSLYQLETQYF. The CDR3 nucleotides are TGTGCCAGCAGCCTCTATCAATTAGAGACCCAGTACTTC.

This clonotype was recorded a few times. This chain uses TRBV11-3 with TRBJ2-3; TRBD1 might be the D (6 bases). The CDR3 totals 13 residues. Trimming removed 3 bases at V and 5 bases at J, with 9 bases between. Germline V gene sequence: CDR1 SGHNT, CDR2 YENEEA. The CDR3 loop reads CASSLSQGDTQYF. The CDR3, as DNA: TGTGCCAGCAGCTTGTCACAGGGAGATACGCAGTATTTT.

The chain carries TRBV7-6 and TRBJ2-7; tentative D call: TRBD1 (5 bases). Trimming pared 1 base from V and 2 bases from J, leaving 9 bases between. Germline V gene lookup returns CDR1 SGHVS and CDR2 FNYEAQ. The CDR3 runs to 14 residues. CDR3 sequence reads: CASSLEDRTYEQYF. The DNA for the CDR3 is TGTGCCAGCAGCTTAGAAGACAGAACCTACGAGCAGTACTTC.